This T cell receptor (beta chain) was found in a study of beta chain features in type 1 diabetes. By way of CD45RO/CCR7/CD25/CD127/CD95/CD27, the CD4+ regulatory, stem cell-like memory, central memory and naive cells were sorted. Regarding the study as a whole: With patients and controls alike, PCR might favor shorter templates to an equal degree. Researchers reported that naive, central memory and Treg TCRB repertoires appeared more similar in patients than in healthy donors. Resolution of whether HLA type affects TCRB rearrangement was not achieved here.

The CDR3 has 18 residues. V was pared by 5 bases and J by 3 bases, with 22 bases between. Germline V gene sequence: CDR1 SGHNT, CDR2 YENEEA. Every isolated RNA sample was fully reverse transcribed, so sequencing captured expressed TCRB transcripts. Sequencing used immunoSEQ multiplex PCR; TCRdb keeps in-frame clones, though not all of them. The sample shows about 330,000 clones, 11% of them seen only once. Notes on this clone: The antigen remains undetermined.

The rearrangement joins TRBV11-3 to TRBJ2-2; a weak D match, TRBD2 (6 bases). The sequenced sample was naive CD4+ T cells from blood. The source of this sequence is a young woman in good health. Written as DNA, the CDR3 is TGTGCCAGCAGCCCCCAGAATCCAGGGAGGACCTACACCGGGGAGCTGTTTTTT. It codes for CASSPQNPGRTYTGELFF. The full variable domain, rest sourced from reference TRBV11-3 and TRBJ2-2, is EAGVVQSPRYKIIEKKQPVAFWCNPISGHNTLYWYLQNLGQGPELLIRYENEEAVDDSQLPKDRFSAERLKGVDSTLKIQPAELGDSAVYLCASSPQNPGRTYTGELFFGEGSRLTVL.